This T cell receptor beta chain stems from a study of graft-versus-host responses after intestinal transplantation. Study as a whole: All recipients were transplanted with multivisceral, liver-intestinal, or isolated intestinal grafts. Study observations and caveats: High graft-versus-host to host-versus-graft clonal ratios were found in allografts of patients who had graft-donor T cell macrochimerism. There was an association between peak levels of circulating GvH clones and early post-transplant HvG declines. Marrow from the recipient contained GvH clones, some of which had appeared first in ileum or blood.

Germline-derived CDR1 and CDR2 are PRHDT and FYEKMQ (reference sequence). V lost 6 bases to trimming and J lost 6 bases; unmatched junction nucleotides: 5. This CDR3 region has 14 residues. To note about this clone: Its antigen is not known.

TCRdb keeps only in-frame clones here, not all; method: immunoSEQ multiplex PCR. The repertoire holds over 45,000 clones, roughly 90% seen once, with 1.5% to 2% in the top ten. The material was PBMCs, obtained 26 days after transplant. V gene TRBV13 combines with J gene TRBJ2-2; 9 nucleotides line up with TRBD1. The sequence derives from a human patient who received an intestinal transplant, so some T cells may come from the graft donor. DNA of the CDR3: TGTGCCAGCAGAGGGACAGGGTGGGCCGGGGAGCTGTTTTTT. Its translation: CASRGTGWAGELFF.